Below, 14 T cell receptor beta chains from the same sample are listed, as sequenced in a study of T cells in localized non-small cell lung cancer. The assay was immunoSEQ multiplex PCR, and TCRdb's table has in-frame clones only and misses some. The table lists roughly 53,000 clones, around four fifths of them singletons. Here the sequenced sample was peripheral blood mononuclear cells, taken before any cancer treatment. These TCRs come from a man aged 40 to 70 with stage III lung adenocarcinoma.

This clone has only a few counts. The chain recombines TRBV2 with TRBJ1-6; 7 bases agree with TRBD1. Germline lookup yields CDR1 SNHLY and CDR2 FYNNEI. The V gene end was trimmed by 11 bases and the J gene end by 7 bases; junction bases not matched to a gene: 8. CDR3 size: 13 residues. The CDR3: CACLDRRNSPLHF. The CDR3 DNA is TGTGCCTGTTTGGACAGGAGAAATTCACCCCTCCACTTT.

This chain uses TRBV7-3 with TRBJ2-7, with 8 nucleotides matching TRBD1. J gave up 2 bases and V 4 bases, and 7 bases lay outside the gene matches. CDR1 is SGHTA and CDR2 is FQGTGA in the germline V gene. The CDR3 runs to 15 residues. CDR3 region: CASSSTGGIAYEQYF. The CDR3 nucleotides read TGTGCCAGCAGCTCAACAGGGGGAATTGCCTACGAGCAGTACTTC.

The chain carries TRBV19 and TRBJ2-3, with D perhaps TRBD2 (6 bases). Trimming removed 10 bases at V and 0 bases at J, with 14 bases between. The CDR3 spans 14 residues. Germline CDR1 LNHDA, CDR2 SQIVND (reference sequence). Here the CDR3 reads CATSGTASTDTQYF. The CDR3 DNA reads as TGTGCCACCTCCGGGACTGCTAGCACAGATACGCAGTATTTT.

This clone was counted a single time. This chain's CDR3 is CASSYDRDNEQFF. The CDR3 bases are TGCGCCAGCAGCTACGACAGGGATAATGAGCAGTTCTTC. The chain has TRBV5-1 and TRBJ2-1, with TRBD1 matching over 7 bases. The germline gives CDR1 SGHRS, CDR2 YFSETQ. The CDR3 extends over 13 amino acids. Trimming took 3 bases from V and 7 from J; bases not matched to a gene: 4.

This clone was found once. This chain connects TRBV19 to TRBJ1-5; a possible D gene is TRBD1 (5 bases). The CDR3 totals 14 residues. Trimming pared 0 bases from V and 6 bases from J, leaving 9 bases between. Germline V lookup: CDR1 LNHDA, CDR2 SQIVND (reference sequence). CDR3 nucleotide sequence: TGTGCCAGTAGTATAGAAGGGGCCAGTCAGCCCCAGCATTTT. This translates into CASSIEGASQPQHF. The full variable domain, with the rest looked up from reference TRBV19 and TRBJ1-5, is DGGITQSPKYLFRKEGQNVTLSCEQNLNHDAMYWYRQDPGQGLRLIYYSQIVNDFQKGDIAEGYSVSREKKESFPLTVTSAQKNPTAFYLCASSIEGASQPQHFGDGTRLSIL.

The chain carries TRBV6-6 and TRBJ1-6; 7 bases are a match to TRBD1. V dropped 2 bases and J dropped 10; count of bases not matched to a gene: 8. The germline CDR1 and CDR2 sequences are MNHNY and SVGAGI (reference sequence). The CDR3 is 15 amino acids. The CDR3 DNA is TGTGCCAGCAGTTACCTGGAGGGGGCTGACTCACCCCTCCACTTT. Its translation is CASSYLEGADSPLHF.

V and J are TRBV5-1 and TRBJ2-1; tentatively, D is TRBD1 (6 bases). V was clipped by 5 bases and J by 5 bases, with 14 bases between them. The CDR3 runs 14 residues. Germline V gene data show CDR1 as SGHRS and CDR2 as YFSETQ. The CDR3 loop reads CASSRGQWDNEQFF. DNA of the CDR3: TGCGCCAGCAGTCGGGGACAATGGGACAATGAGCAGTTCTTC. The variable domain in full, with the rest retrieved from reference TRBV5-1 and TRBJ2-1, is KAGVTQTPRYLIKTRGQQVTLSCSPISGHRSVSWYQQTPGQGLQFLFEYFSETQRNKGNFPGRFSGRQFSNSRSEMNVSTLELGDSALYLCASSRGQWDNEQFFGPGTRLTVL.

This chain joins TRBV18 and TRBJ2-1; 12 bases map to TRBD2. CDR1 KGHSH and CDR2 LQKENI come from the germline V gene. V dropped 6 bases and J dropped 5; count of bases not matched to a gene: 5. This CDR3 spans 15 amino acids. CDR3 in DNA: TGTGCCAGCTCCCGGACTAGCGGGGAGAACAATGAGCAGTTCTTC. Translation: CASSRTSGENNEQFF.

The rearrangement joins TRBV18 to TRBJ2-6; D is unclear. This CDR3 contains 15 residues. CDR1 and CDR2 from the germline V gene are KGHSH and LQKENI. Trimming pared 3 bases from V and 0 bases from J, leaving 6 bases between. CDR3 sequence reads: CASSPQDSGANVLTF. The CDR3 DNA reads as TGTGCCAGCTCACCCCAGGACTCTGGGGCCAACGTCCTGACTTTC.

This clone has just one count. The chain is built from TRBV29-1 and TRBJ2-7, with 10 nucleotides matching TRBD1. The CDR3 spans 14 residues. Trimming removed 7 bases from V and 0 bases from J; junction bases left unmatched: 6. Germline V gene sequence: CDR1 SQVTM, CDR2 ANQGSEA. The DNA of the CDR3 is TGCAGCGCATCCCGGGACAGGGGCTCCTACGAGCAGTACTTC. This translates into CSASRDRGSYEQYF.

The CDR3 DNA reads TGTGCCAGCAGCCCGGGACCCACCTCCTACGAGCAGTACTTC. The encoded protein is CASSPGPTSYEQYF. The J gene is TRBJ2-7, the V gene TRBV6-5; tentatively, D is TRBD1 or TRBD2 (5 bases each). V was shortened by 6 bases and J by 0 bases, with 12 bases between the two germline ends. The CDR3 contains 14 residues. Germline-derived CDR1 and CDR2 are MNHEY and SVGAGI.

A few counts support this clone. V gene TRBV5-4 combines with J gene TRBJ2-7; 11 positions match TRBD2. Losses at the gene ends were 3 bases for V and 4 bases for J; bases not matched to a gene: 9. The CDR3 has 16 amino acids. CDR1 and CDR2 (germline): SGHNT, YYREEE (reference sequence). In nucleotides, the CDR3 is TGTGCCAGCAGCTCATACCTTAGCGGGGGGGAATACGAGCAGTACTTC. This translates into CASSSYLSGGEYEQYF.

The chain uses TRBV6-5 and TRBJ2-7; unclear D gene. Germline CDR1 reads MNHEY; CDR2 reads SVGAGI. V was cut by 3 bases and J by 0 bases, with 12 bases left in between. CDR3 size: 15 residues. The CDR3 reads CASSYDTSSSYEQYF. DNA of the CDR3: TGTGCCAGCAGTTATGACACCTCGAGCTCCTACGAGCAGTACTTC.

The rearrangement joins TRBV4-2 to TRBJ2-7, with D perhaps given as TRBD1 or TRBD2 (5 bases each). The V gene lost 0 bases and the J gene lost 6 bases, with 18 bases spanning the gap. Germline V CDR1 and CDR2: LGHNA, YNFKEQ. This CDR3 spans 16 amino acids. In nucleotides, the CDR3 is TGTGCCAGCAGCCAAGAAACGGGTGTTGAGGGGAGCGAGCAGTACTTC. Amino acid sequence: CASSQETGVEGSEQYF.